This T cell receptor beta chain is drawn from a study of PD-L1 blockade in urothelial cancer. Study as a whole: It was at 3 weeks (second dose) and 6 weeks after treatment start that blood was analyzed.

TCRdb keeps only in-frame clones here, not all; method: immunoSEQ multiplex PCR. This table holds some 90,000 clones, about 89% found once. Trimming took 3 bases from V and 0 from J; bases not matched to a gene: 7. This CDR3 has 18 residues. Germline values: CDR1 SGHRS, CDR2 YFSETQ. The time point is: pretreatment peripheral blood. Patients had urothelial carcinoma that was locally advanced or metastatic. Sequencing was performed on PBMCs, taken around atezolizumab (anti-PD-L1) treatment. The chain joins TRBV5-1 to TRBJ2-6; 9 bases are a match to TRBD1. The receptor comes from a woman of 80 years or more with urothelial cancer. The CDR3 bases are TGCGCCAGCAGCTGGATCGGGACAGGGAGCTCTGGGGCCAACGTCCTGACTTTC. This encodes CASSWIGTGSSGANVLTF.